This T cell receptor beta chain comes out of a study of T cell responses to AZD1222 COVID-19 vaccine (TCRdb year 2021). Background on the whole study: A total of about 240 trial participants underwent TCR sequencing, of whom some 210 received two doses of AZD1222 and about 25 received two doses of the MenACWY control vaccine. Trial participants were enrolled by age into subgroups of 18-55, 56-69 and 70-plus years, and around 150, 29 and 61 TCR-sequenced participants, respectively, were included in these subgroups.

The germline V gene (reference sequence) sets CDR1 to GTSNPN and CDR2 to SVGIG. The CDR3 sequence holds 16 residues, the cysteine and phenylalanine included. The kept DNA is CDR3 alone, 48 bases in frame from the first base. The germline V end is reduced by 4 bases and the J end by 1 base; junction bases left unmatched: 13. Of note for this clone: It lacks a known antigen. Per-base qualities were not stored, and no clone one base away is much larger.

The CDR3 regions of human TCRbeta chains were analyzed by immunosequencing. The paper's data handling went like this. Repertoire TCRs were matched against a reference library of SARS-CoV-2-specific TCRs generated with the MIRA antigen-specificity platform. Breadth meant the fraction of unique TCRs that were SARS-CoV-2-associated, whereas depth meant the fraction of total T cells that were SARS-CoV-2-associated. Using the MIRA data, each spike-specific TCR was mapped to the spike region that the TCR reacts to and placed in a CD4 or CD8 class. Log10-transformed breadth and depth values were compared by one-way ANOVA with Sidak's multiple comparisons tests. TCRdb took this table from immuneACCESS and kept in-frame rearrangements with V and J called. Such tables lack part of the clones; where checked against another copy, unresolved V genes explain under half of the gap, and the rest is unexplained. That table furnishes V, J and clone size, whereas the DNA furnished D and trimming. This sample comprises over 150,000 clones, just over 90% of them detected only once. The ten top clones hold approximately 3.7% of the sample.

The sample's time point label, in plain terms: about 28 days (+/-7) after the second vaccine dose. AZD1222 recipients with second doses at about 4 weeks or about 12 weeks were pooled, because spike-specific TCR depth and breadth did not differ between schedules. Samples from vaccinated people were obtained from the UK trials COV001 and COV002, which included a single-blind randomized controlled phase 2/3 trial of AZD1222 (ChAdOx1 nCoV-19) in healthy adults. Trial participant PBMC samples were collected at day 0 and day 28 after the second dose for TCRbeta chain sequencing. The investigation overall reported the following: Participants were mostly white British, with more females than males. The authors suggested clonal diversity may have been underestimated. The vaccine-associated CD4 TCRs covered the entire spike protein, and the dominant responses fell in regions 160-218 and 743-854. After two AZD1222 doses, both the breadth and the depth of spike-specific TCRs were significantly higher than at day 0 and than in MenACWY recipients. Because no samples from the day 14 peak response were available, repertoires could be characterized only after the peak T cell response. The 56-69-year group was small, and its depth increase did not reach significance, likely because of low power. Conclusions about previously exposed vaccinees are limited because only five to seven AZD1222 recipients were SARS-CoV-2 seropositive at baseline. Epitopes outside the regions mutated in the B.1.351 and B.1.1.7 variants were reportedly recognized by nearly half of the unique spike-specific TCRs.

The V and J segments used are TRBV30 and TRBJ2-7; the central 7 bases match TRBD1. This sequence was found in an adult who received the AZD1222 COVID-19 vaccine. The sequencing used peripheral blood, collected 28 days after the second AZD1222 dose. The CDR3 protein: CAWKRVRGQWSYEQYF. The nucleotides are TGTGCCTGGAAACGGGTGAGGGGACAGTGGTCCTACGAGCAGTACTTC. The reference TRBV30 and TRBJ2-7 proteins fill in what lies around the CDR3, so the full variable domain reads SQTIHQWPATLVQPVGSPLSLECTVEGTSNPNLYWYRQAAGRGLQLLFYSVGIGQISSEVPQNLSASRPQDRQFILSSKKLLLSDSGFYLCAWKRVRGQWSYEQYFGPGTRLTVT.